This TCR beta chain was identified during a study of blood T cells in healthy people across ages. Whole-study context: Capture via template switching afforded approximately one barcoded beta molecule per two T cells.

Donors each provided roughly 9.6 milliliters of peripheral blood. This clonotype appeared many times. Its antigen is not identified. Study-level findings and limits: Diversity was higher, and naive CD4+ cells more numerous, in long-lived donors than in aged donors.

Together with a sample-barcoded 5' primer, a J-beta primer mix was included in a second PCR lasting about 7 to 11 cycles. CDR3-containing paired-end reads numbered at least 2.5 million in each sample. TCRdb analysed the 5' RACE reads with MiXCR anew, one entry per CDR3 protein. The top ten clones hold 10% to 15% of a sample with roughly 930,000 distinct CDR3 sequences, 45% to 50% of them seen once. Trimming shortened V by 7 bases and J by 5 bases, and 17 bases separated the two germline ends. In germline, CDR1 is SNHLY, CDR2 FYNNEI. The CDR3 runs 14 residues. The sample consisted of blood. This clonotype originated in a man aged 30-40 years in good health. The V call is TRBV2, the J call TRBJ2-5; either TRBD1 or TRBD2 may fit D (5 bases each). CDR3: CASTRDLHPETQYF. The CDR3 region has the DNA TGTGCCAGCACCCGGGACCTTCACCCGGAGACCCAGTACTTC. The entire variable domain, with the rest obtained from reference TRBV2 and TRBJ2-5, is as follows: EPEVTQTPSHQVTQMGQEVILRCVPISNHLYFYWYRQILGQKVEFLVSFYNNEISEKSEIFDDQFSVERPDGSNFTLKIRSTKLEDSAMYFCASTRDLHPETQYFGPGTRLLVL.